A single TCR beta chain is shown here with its context. Its antigen remains unidentified. This CDR3 is built from 15 residues. The germline V gene has CDR1 MGHRA and CDR2 YSYEKL. V gave up 2 bases and J gave up 8 bases, with 18 bases separating them. Assay: immunoSEQ multiplex PCR; the TCRdb copy retains only in-frame clones and omits some. The sample carries tens of thousands of clones, roughly nine tenths recorded once. The source of the sample is a study of T cell responses to AZD1222 COVID-19 vaccine. Study as a whole: Second-dose timings of about 4 or about 12 weeks were pooled. Whole-study results and caveats: The sample set comprised mostly white British donors with more females, and clonal diversity was possibly underestimated.

The chain carries TRBV4-1 and TRBJ1-2; maybe TRBD1 (5 bases). The sample here was peripheral blood, taken on day 0 of AZD1222 vaccination. This TCR came from an adult in good health. The CDR3 sequence: CASSQYRDPTGGYTF. The CDR3 region has the DNA TGCGCCAGCAGCCAATACCGGGACCCTACAGGAGGCTACACCTTC.